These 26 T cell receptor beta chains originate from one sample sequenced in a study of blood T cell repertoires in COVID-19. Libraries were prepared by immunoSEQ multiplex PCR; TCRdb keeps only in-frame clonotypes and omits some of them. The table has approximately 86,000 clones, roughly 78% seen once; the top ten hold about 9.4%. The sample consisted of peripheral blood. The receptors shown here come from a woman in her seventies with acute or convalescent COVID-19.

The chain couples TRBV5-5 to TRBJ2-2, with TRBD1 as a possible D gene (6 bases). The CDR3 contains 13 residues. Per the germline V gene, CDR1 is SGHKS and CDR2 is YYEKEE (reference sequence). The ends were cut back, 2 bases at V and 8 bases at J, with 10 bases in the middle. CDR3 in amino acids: CASSFSGTGELFF. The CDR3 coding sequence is TGTGCCAGCAGCTTTTCCGGGACAGGGGAGCTGTTTTTT.

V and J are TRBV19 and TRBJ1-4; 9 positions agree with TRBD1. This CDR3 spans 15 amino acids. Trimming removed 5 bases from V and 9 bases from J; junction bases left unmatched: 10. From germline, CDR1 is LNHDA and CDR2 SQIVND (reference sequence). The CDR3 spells CASSFGTGTRKKLFF. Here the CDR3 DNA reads TGTGCCAGTAGTTTCGGGACAGGGACCAGGAAAAAACTGTTTTTT. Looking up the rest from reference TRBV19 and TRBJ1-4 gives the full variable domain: DGGITQSPKYLFRKEGQNVTLSCEQNLNHDAMYWYRQDPGQGLRLIYYSQIVNDFQKGDIAEGYSVSREKKESFPLTVTSAQKNPTAFYLCASSFGTGTRKKLFFGSGTQLSVL.

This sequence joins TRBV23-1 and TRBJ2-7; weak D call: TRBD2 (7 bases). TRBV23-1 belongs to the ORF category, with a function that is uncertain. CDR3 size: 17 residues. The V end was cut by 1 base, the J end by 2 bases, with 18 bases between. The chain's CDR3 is CASSQLKAGQGPYEQYF. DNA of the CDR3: TGCGCCAGCAGTCAATTAAAAGCGGGACAAGGACCCTACGAGCAGTACTTC.

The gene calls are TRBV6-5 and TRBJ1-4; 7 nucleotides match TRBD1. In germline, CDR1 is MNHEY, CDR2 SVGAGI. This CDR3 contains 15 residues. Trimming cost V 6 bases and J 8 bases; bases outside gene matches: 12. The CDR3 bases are TGTGCCAGCAGCCCACGGGCGACAGGGCGGGAAAAACTGTTTTTT. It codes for CASSPRATGREKLFF.

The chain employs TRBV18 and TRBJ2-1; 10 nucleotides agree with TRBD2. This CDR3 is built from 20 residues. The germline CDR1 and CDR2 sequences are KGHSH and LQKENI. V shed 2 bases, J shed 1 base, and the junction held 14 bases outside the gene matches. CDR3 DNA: TGTGCCAGCTCACCATTCCCGGGACTAGCGATTCTGAGGTCCTACAATGAGCAGTTCTTC. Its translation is CASSPFPGLAILRSYNEQFF.

CDR3 bases: TGTGCCAGCAGCCGAACTAGCATGGAGCAGTTCTTC. Amino acids: CASSRTSMEQFF. The chain carries TRBV7-9 and TRBJ2-1; a possible D gene is TRBD2 (6 bases). V lost 5 bases to trimming and J lost 10 bases, with 12 bases between them. The CDR3 consists of 12 residues. Germline assignment: CDR1 SEHNR and CDR2 FQNEAQ (reference sequence).

The CDR3 DNA reads as TGTGCCACCAGAAGGACAGGGGGTGTAGATACGCAGTATTTT. Translating it yields CATRRTGGVDTQYF. V is TRBV15 and J is TRBJ2-3; the match to TRBD1 covers 10 bases. CDR1 and CDR2 (germline): LNHNV, YYDKDF (reference sequence). Losses at the gene ends were 6 bases for V and 5 bases for J; bases not matched to a gene: 5. The CDR3 spans 14 residues.

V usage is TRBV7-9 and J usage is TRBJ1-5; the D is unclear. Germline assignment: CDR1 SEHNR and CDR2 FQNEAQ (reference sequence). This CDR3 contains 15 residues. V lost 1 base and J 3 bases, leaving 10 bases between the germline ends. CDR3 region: CASSLDGLNNQPQHF. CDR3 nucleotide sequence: TGTGCCAGCAGCTTAGACGGACTTAACAATCAGCCCCAGCATTTT.

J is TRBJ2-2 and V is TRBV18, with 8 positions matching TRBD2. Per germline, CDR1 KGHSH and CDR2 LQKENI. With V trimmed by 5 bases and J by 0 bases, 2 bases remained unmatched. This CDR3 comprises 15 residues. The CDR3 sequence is CASSKGLANTGELFF. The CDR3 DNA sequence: TGTGCCAGCTCAAAGGGACTAGCGAACACCGGGGAGCTGTTTTTT.

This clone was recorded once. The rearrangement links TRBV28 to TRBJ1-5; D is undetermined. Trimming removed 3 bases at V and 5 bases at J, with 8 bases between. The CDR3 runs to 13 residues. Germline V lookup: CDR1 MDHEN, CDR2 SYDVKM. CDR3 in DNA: TGTGCCAGCAGTTTCGTCTTCGATCAGCCCCAGCATTTT. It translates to CASSFVFDQPQHF.

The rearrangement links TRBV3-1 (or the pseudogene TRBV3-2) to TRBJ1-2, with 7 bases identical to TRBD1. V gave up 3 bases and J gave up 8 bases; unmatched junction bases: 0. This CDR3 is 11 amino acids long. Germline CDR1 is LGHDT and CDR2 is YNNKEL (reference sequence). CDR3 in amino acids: CASSQDRGYTF. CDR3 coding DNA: TGTGCCAGCAGCCAGGACAGGGGCTACACCTTC.

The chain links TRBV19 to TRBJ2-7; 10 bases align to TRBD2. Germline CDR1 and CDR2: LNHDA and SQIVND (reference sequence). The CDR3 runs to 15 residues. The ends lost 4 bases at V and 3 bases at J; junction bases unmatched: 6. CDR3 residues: CASSKSSGSFYEQYF. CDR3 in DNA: TGTGCCAGTAGTAAATCTAGCGGGAGTTTCTACGAGCAGTACTTC.

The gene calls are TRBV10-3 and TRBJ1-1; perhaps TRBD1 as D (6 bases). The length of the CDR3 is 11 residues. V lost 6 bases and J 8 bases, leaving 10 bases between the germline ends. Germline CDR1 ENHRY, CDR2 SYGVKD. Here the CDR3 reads CAIRSGGEAFF. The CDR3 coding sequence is TGTGCCATCAGGTCGGGGGGCGAAGCTTTCTTT.

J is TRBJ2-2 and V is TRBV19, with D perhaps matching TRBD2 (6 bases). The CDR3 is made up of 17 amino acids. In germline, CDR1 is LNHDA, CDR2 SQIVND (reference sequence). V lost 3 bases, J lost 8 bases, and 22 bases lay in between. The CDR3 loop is CASSIPLGAGQRGELFF. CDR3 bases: TGTGCCAGTAGTATCCCCCTGGGCGCGGGGCAGAGGGGGGAGCTGTTTTTT.

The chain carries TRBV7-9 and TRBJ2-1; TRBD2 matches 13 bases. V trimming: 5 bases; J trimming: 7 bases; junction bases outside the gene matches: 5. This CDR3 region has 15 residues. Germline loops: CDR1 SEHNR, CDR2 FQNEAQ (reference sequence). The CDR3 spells CASSTSGRALNEQFF. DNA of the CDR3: TGTGCCAGCAGCACTAGCGGGAGGGCCTTAAATGAGCAGTTCTTC.

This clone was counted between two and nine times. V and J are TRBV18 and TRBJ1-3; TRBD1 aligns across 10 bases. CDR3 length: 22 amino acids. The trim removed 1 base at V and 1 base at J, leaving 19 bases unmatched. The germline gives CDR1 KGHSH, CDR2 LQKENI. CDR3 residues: CASSPRFFRDRGGVGSGNTIYF. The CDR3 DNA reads TGTGCCAGCTCACCACGGTTCTTTCGGGACAGGGGAGGAGTCGGTTCTGGAAACACCATATATTTT.

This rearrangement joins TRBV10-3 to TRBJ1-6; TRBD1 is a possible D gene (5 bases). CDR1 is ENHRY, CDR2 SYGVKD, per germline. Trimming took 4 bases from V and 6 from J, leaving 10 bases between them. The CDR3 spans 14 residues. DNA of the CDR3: TGTGCCATCAGTGTAGACAGAACTAATTCACCCCTCCACTTT. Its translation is CAISVDRTNSPLHF.

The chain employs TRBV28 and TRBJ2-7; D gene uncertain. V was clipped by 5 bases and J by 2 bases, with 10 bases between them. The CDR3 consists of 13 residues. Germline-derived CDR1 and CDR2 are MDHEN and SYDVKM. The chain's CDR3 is CASSPSDTYEQYF. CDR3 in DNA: TGTGCCAGCAGTCCTTCCGACACCTACGAGCAGTACTTC.

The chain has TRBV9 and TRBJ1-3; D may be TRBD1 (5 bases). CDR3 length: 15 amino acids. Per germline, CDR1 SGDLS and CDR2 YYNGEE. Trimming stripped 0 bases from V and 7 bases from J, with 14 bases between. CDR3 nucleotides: TGTGCCAGCAGCGTAGAGGCCCTAAAGGGGAACACCATATATTTT. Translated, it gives CASSVEALKGNTIYF.

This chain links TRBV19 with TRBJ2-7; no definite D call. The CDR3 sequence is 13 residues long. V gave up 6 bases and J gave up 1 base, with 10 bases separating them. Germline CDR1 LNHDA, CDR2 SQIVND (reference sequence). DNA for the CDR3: TGTGCCAGTAGCCCCCGAGCATCCTACGAGCAGTACTTC. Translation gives CASSPRASYEQYF.

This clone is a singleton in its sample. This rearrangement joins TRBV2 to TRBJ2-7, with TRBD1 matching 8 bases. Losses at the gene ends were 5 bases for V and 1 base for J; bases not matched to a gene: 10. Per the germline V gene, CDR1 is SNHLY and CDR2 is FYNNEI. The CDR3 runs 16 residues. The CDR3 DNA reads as TGTGCCAGCAGTTGGACAGGGAAGAGTCGGTCCTACGAGCAGTACTTC. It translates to CASSWTGKSRSYEQYF. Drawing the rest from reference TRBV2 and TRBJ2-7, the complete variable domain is EPEVTQTPSHQVTQMGQEVILRCVPISNHLYFYWYRQILGQKVEFLVSFYNNEISEKSEIFDDQFSVERPDGSNFTLKIRSTKLEDSAMYFCASSWTGKSRSYEQYFGPGTRLTVT.

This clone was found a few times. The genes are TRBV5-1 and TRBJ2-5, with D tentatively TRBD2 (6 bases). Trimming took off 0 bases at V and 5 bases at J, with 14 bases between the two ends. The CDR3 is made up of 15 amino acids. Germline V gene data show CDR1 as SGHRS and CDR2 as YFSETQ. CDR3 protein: CASSLGGEVKETQYF. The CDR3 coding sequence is TGCGCCAGCAGCTTGGGTGGGGAGGTGAAGGAGACCCAGTACTTC.

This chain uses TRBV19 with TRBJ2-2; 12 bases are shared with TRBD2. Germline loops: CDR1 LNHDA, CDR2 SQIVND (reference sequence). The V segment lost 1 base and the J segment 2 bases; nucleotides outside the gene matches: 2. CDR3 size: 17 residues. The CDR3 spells CASSIGLAGVNTGELFF. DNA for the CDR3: TGTGCCAGTAGTATAGGACTAGCGGGAGTCAACACCGGGGAGCTGTTTTTT.

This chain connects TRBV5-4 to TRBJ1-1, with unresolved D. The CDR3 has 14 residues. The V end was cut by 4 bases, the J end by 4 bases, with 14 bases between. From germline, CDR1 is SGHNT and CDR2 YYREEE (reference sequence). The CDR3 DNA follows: TGTGCCAGCAGCCAGGACCTGAGGGTCACTGAAGCTTTCTTT. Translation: CASSQDLRVTEAFF.

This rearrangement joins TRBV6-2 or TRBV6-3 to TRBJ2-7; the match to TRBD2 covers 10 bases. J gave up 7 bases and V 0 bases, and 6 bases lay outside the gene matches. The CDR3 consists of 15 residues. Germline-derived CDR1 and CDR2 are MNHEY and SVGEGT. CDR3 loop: CASSYSPGSGGEQYF. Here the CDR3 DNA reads TGTGCCAGCAGTTACTCCCCCGGTAGCGGGGGGGAGCAGTACTTC.

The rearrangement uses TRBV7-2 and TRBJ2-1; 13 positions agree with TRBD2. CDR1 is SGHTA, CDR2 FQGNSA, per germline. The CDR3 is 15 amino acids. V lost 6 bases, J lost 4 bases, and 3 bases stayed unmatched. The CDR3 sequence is CASSRTSGGYNEQFF. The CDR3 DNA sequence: TGTGCCAGCAGTAGGACTAGCGGGGGATACAATGAGCAGTTCTTC.